The 14 T cell receptor beta chains reported below all come from one sample, sequenced in a study of blood T cell repertoires in COVID-19. Profiled with immunoSEQ multiplex PCR; TCRdb holds only in-frame clones, not every one. This sample has around 65,000 clones, with approximately 85% found just once. Specimen: peripheral blood. These receptors originate from a human donor in a cohort sampled during active COVID-19.

J is TRBJ1-5 and V is TRBV6-5, with 7 bases aligning to TRBD1. Per the germline V gene, CDR1 is MNHEY and CDR2 is SVGAGI. Unmatched junction bases numbered 6, after V lost 8 bases and J lost 5 bases. The CDR3 has 13 amino acids. Here the CDR3 reads CASQGTEYQPQHF. The CDR3 coding sequence is TGTGCCAGCCAAGGGACAGAGTATCAGCCCCAGCATTTT.

The chain links TRBV2 to TRBJ1-2; maybe TRBD1 (6 bases). Trimming took 4 bases from V and 2 from J, leaving 8 bases between them. CDR1 and CDR2 (germline): SNHLY, FYNNEI. This CDR3 comprises 13 residues. CDR3 sequence (DNA): TGTGCCAGCAGTGCCCAGGGGAACTATGGCTACACCTTC. Translating it yields CASSAQGNYGYTF.

This CDR3 reads CAIRTGASTDTQYF. CDR3 nucleotides: TGTGCCATTCGGACAGGGGCTAGCACAGATACGCAGTATTTT. This sequence joins TRBV10-3 and TRBJ2-3; TRBD1 matches 9 bases. The CDR3 runs 14 residues. Trimming cost V 9 bases and J 0 bases; bases outside gene matches: 4. Germline CDR1 reads ENHRY; CDR2 reads SYGVKD.

This rearrangement joins TRBV7-9 to TRBJ1-2, with 9 positions matching TRBD1. V trimming: 0 bases; J trimming: 2 bases; junction bases outside the gene matches: 4. The CDR3 runs 16 residues. Germline values: CDR1 SEHNR, CDR2 FQNEAQ (reference sequence). CDR3 amino acids: CASSLAVTGGNYGYTF. The CDR3 DNA is TGTGCCAGCAGCTTAGCGGTAACAGGGGGCAACTATGGCTACACCTTC.

The gene calls are TRBV28 and TRBJ1-5; the D is unclear. The CDR3 has 18 residues. Trimming took off 2 bases at V and 2 bases at J, with 19 bases between the two ends. Germline V gene sequence: CDR1 MDHEN, CDR2 SYDVKM. The CDR3 DNA sequence: TGTGCCAGCAGTTTAGAGGTTGGAGCTGGGTCGGGCAATCAGCCCCAGCATTTT. Protein product: CASSLEVGAGSGNQPQHF.

This chain uses TRBV7-2 with TRBJ2-7; the D is unclear. CDR1 SGHTA and CDR2 FQGNSA come from the germline V gene. The CDR3 has 14 amino acids. Between the trimmed V and J ends, which lost 7 bases and 0 bases, there was a span of 13 bases. CDR3 residues: CASTPQSASYEQYF. The CDR3 bases are TGTGCCAGCACCCCCCAAAGCGCCTCCTACGAGCAGTACTTC.

The CDR3 sequence is CASSLVPTDGANVLTF. CDR3 DNA sequence: TGTGCCAGCAGCTTGGTGCCAACAGATGGGGCCAACGTCCTGACTTTC. The chain is built from TRBV5-5 and TRBJ2-6; D ambiguous. This CDR3 has 16 amino acids. The V end lost 0 bases, the J end lost 3 bases, and 10 bases lay between the germline ends. Per the germline V gene, CDR1 is SGHKS and CDR2 is YYEKEE (reference sequence).

The gene calls are TRBV19 and TRBJ2-7; no reliable D call. Germline assignment: CDR1 LNHDA and CDR2 SQIVND (reference sequence). Trimming cost V 1 base and J 0 bases, with 10 bases left between them. The CDR3 is 15 residues long. In DNA, the CDR3 is TGTGCCAGTAGTATAGTCGCGGATAGCTCCTACGAGCAGTACTTC. Its protein is CASSIVADSSYEQYF. The variable domain in full, completed from reference TRBV19 and TRBJ2-7, reads DGGITQSPKYLFRKEGQNVTLSCEQNLNHDAMYWYRQDPGQGLRLIYYSQIVNDFQKGDIAEGYSVSREKKESFPLTVTSAQKNPTAFYLCASSIVADSSYEQYFGPGTRLTVT.

The V gene is TRBV9, the J gene TRBJ1-1; the match to TRBD1 covers 7 bases. Trimming at V came to 3 bases and at J to 2 bases, leaving 7 bases not matched to a gene. CDR1 is SGDLS, CDR2 YYNGEE, per germline. There are 15 residues in the CDR3. CDR3: CASSARTGGNTEAFF. In nucleotides, the CDR3 is TGTGCCAGCAGCGCCCGGACAGGCGGAAACACTGAAGCTTTCTTT.

J is TRBJ2-3 and V is TRBV5-5; perhaps TRBD2 as D (5 bases). This CDR3 spans 15 amino acids. CDR1 is SGHKS, CDR2 YYEKEE, per germline (reference sequence). Deletions cut 2 bases from V and 3 bases from J, with 13 bases between. DNA of the CDR3: TGTGCCAGCAGCTTCGAGGGTGGTGAAACAGATACGCAGTATTTT. This gives the protein CASSFEGGETDTQYF.

The J gene is TRBJ2-5, the V gene TRBV18, with TRBD2 matching over 9 bases. The V and J ends lost 3 bases and 4 bases, in that order; junction bases with no gene match: 3. Germline assignment: CDR1 KGHSH and CDR2 LQKENI. CDR3 length: 14 amino acids. CDR3 amino acids: CASSPAGGRETQYF. The CDR3 DNA reads TGTGCCAGCTCACCCGCGGGGGGGAGAGAGACCCAGTACTTC.

The chain uses TRBV3-1 (or the pseudogene TRBV3-2) and TRBJ2-1, with TRBD2 matching 9 bases. This CDR3 is 16 amino acids long. Germline CDR1 LGHDT, CDR2 YNNKEL (reference sequence). Trimming removed 1 base from V and 4 bases from J; junction bases left unmatched: 5. The CDR3, as DNA: TGTGCCAGCAGCCAAGGTGGCGGGGGGGCGTACAATGAGCAGTTCTTC. Translating gives CASSQGGGGAYNEQFF.

The chain links TRBV28 to TRBJ1-1; perhaps TRBD1 as D (6 bases). The V end was cut by 6 bases, the J end by 3 bases, with 11 bases between. The CDR3 is 13 amino acids. Looked up from germline, CDR1 is MDHEN and CDR2 is SYDVKM. CDR3 sequence reads: CASSLQGHTEAFF. The CDR3, as DNA: TGTGCCAGCAGCCTACAGGGCCACACTGAAGCTTTCTTT.

For the CDR3, the DNA is TGTGCCAGCAGCCTGCCCAGCGGGGGCTCCGGTGCAGATACGCAGTATTTT. It is translated as CASSLPSGGSGADTQYF. V is TRBV3-1 (or the pseudogene TRBV3-2) and J is TRBJ2-3; 8 bases fit TRBD2. V was pared by 4 bases and J by 4 bases, with 13 bases of the junction left unmatched. This CDR3 comprises 17 residues. CDR1 LGHDT and CDR2 YNNKEL come from the germline V gene (reference sequence).